Each of the 18 T cell receptor beta chains below was sequenced from the same sample in a study of identical twins. TCRdb passed the 5' RACE reads through MiXCR, listing each CDR3 protein once. The sample holds a few hundred thousand distinct CDR3 sequences, about 8.5% seen once. Separately, the same data were catalogued under a study of yellow fever vaccine responses in identical twins.

The sequencing input was CD8+ T cells sorted from blood. These receptors all come from a woman aged 18-29 years in good health.

The chain's CDR3 is CAISEPLNQGTSRTDTQYF. The DNA of the CDR3 is TGTGCCATCAGTGAGCCCCTCAATCAAGGGACTAGTCGTACAGATACGCAGTATTTT. V gene TRBV10-3 combines with J gene TRBJ2-3; the match to TRBD2 covers 8 bases. Losses at the gene ends were 2 bases for V and 3 bases for J; bases not matched to a gene: 16. Germline V gives CDR1 ENHRY, CDR2 SYGVKD. This CDR3 region has 19 residues.

This clonotype was seen only a few times. The chain employs TRBV7-2 and TRBJ2-7; 13 bases map to TRBD2. CDR3 size: 15 residues. The V gene end was trimmed by 5 bases and the J gene end by 2 bases; junction bases not matched to a gene: 3. Germline-derived CDR1 and CDR2 are SGHTA and FQGNSA. CDR3 protein: CASSIGTSGTYEQYF. The CDR3 bases are TGTGCCAGCAGCATAGGGACTAGCGGGACCTACGAGCAGTACTTC.

The chain employs TRBV5-6 and TRBJ2-5; no definite D call. Germline values: CDR1 SGHDT, CDR2 YYEEEE. Trimming removed 3 bases from V and 5 bases from J, with 8 bases in between. The CDR3 has 12 amino acids. CDR3 coding DNA: TGTGCCAGCAGCTGGGGTTACGAGACCCAGTACTTC. This gives the protein CASSWGYETQYF.

This chain links TRBV7-9 with TRBJ1-4; D is perhaps TRBD1 (5 bases). CDR3 length: 16 residues. CDR1 is SEHNR and CDR2 is FQNEAQ in the germline V gene (reference sequence). Trimming removed 8 bases from V and 0 bases from J, with 16 bases in between. Written as DNA, the CDR3 is TGTGCCAGCTGGCCACTAGACAGCGCAACTAATGAAAAACTGTTTTTT. Translated, it gives CASWPLDSATNEKLFF. The complete variable domain, with remaining parts taken from reference TRBV7-9 and TRBJ1-4, reads DTGVSQNPRHKITKRGQNVTFRCDPISEHNRLYWYRQTLGQGPEFLTYFQNEAQLEKSRLLSDRFSAERPKGSFSTLEIQRTEQGDSAMYLCASWPLDSATNEKLFFGSGTQLSVL.

The table lists this clonotype with a few counts. The chain is built from TRBV5-5 and TRBJ2-1; TRBD1 might be the D (5 bases). The CDR3 covers 12 residues. Trimming left V 6 bases short and J 4 bases short, with 8 bases between. Looked up from germline, CDR1 is SGHKS and CDR2 is YYEKEE (reference sequence). The CDR3 DNA follows: TGTGCCAGCACGACAGAGTACAATGAGCAGTTCTTC. Translated, it gives CASTTEYNEQFF. The whole variable domain, filled in from reference TRBV5-5 and TRBJ2-1, reads DAGVTQSPTHLIKTRGQQVTLRCSPISGHKSVSWYQQVLGQGPQFIFQYYEKEERGRGNFPDRFSARQFPNYSSELNVNALLLGDSALYLCASTTEYNEQFFGPGTRLTVL.

The chain joins TRBV4-1 to TRBJ2-1; D call uncertain. The V gene's germline CDR1 is MGHRA and CDR2 YSYEKL. V lost 3 bases to trimming and J lost 9 bases, with 15 bases between them. CDR3 length: 14 amino acids. DNA of the CDR3: TGCGCCAGCAGCCATCCAAGCCAATCCAGTGAGCAGTTCTTC. Amino acid sequence: CASSHPSQSSEQFF.

The CDR3 sequence: CASSLGTSGEGYEQYF. DNA for the CDR3: TGTGCCAGCAGTTTAGGGACTAGCGGGGAGGGCTACGAGCAGTACTTC. The rearrangement links TRBV12-3 or TRBV12-4 to TRBJ2-7; 12 bases line up with TRBD2. The CDR3 is made up of 16 amino acids. The J segment lost 3 bases and the V segment lost 1 base, leaving 4 bases of the junction unmatched.

This clonotype was detected many times. The V and J genes are TRBV14 and TRBJ2-7, with a tentative D call TRBD2 (5 bases). This CDR3 region has 16 residues. The V gene's germline CDR1 is SGHDN and CDR2 FVKESK. V lost 5 bases and J 0 bases, leaving 17 bases between the germline ends. The CDR3 DNA is TGTGCCAGCAGCGCCAACCCGACTACACACTCCTACGAGCAGTACTTC. This encodes CASSANPTTHSYEQYF.

At least ten counts were recorded for this clonotype. The chain recombines TRBV28 with TRBJ2-5; maybe TRBD1 (6 bases). The V end lost 3 bases, the J end lost 5 bases, and 28 bases lay between the germline ends. Looked up from germline, CDR1 is MDHEN and CDR2 is SYDVKM. This CDR3 contains 19 residues. CDR3 DNA sequence: TGTGCCAGCAGTTTTTTCCCCATCGACCTGCAGGGGCTAGGGGAGACCCAGTACTTC. Protein product: CASSFFPIDLQGLGETQYF.

This clonotype was seen ten or more times. The rearrangement links TRBV5-1 to TRBJ2-1; 7 nucleotides match TRBD1. Per the germline V gene, CDR1 is SGHRS and CDR2 is YFSETQ. The CDR3 sequence is 14 residues long. With V trimmed by 5 bases and J by 3 bases, 5 bases remained unmatched. The CDR3 sequence is CASREGAIYNEQFF. The CDR3 region has the DNA TGCGCCAGCAGAGAGGGGGCGATCTACAATGAGCAGTTCTTC.

This clonotype was found many times. This chain uses TRBV21-1 with TRBJ2-4; the table assigns TRBD1, which was not confirmed against the DNA. TRBV21-1 is described as a pseudogene. CDR3 length: 15 amino acids. DNA of the CDR3: TGTGCCAGGATCACAATGGGGGGGGTGGGAAACATTCAGTACTTC. This gives the protein CARITMGGVGNIQYF.

This clonotype was recorded many times. This rearrangement joins TRBV28 to TRBJ2-7, with no clear D. Germline V CDR1 and CDR2: MDHEN, SYDVKM. V gave up 6 bases and J gave up 0 bases, with 18 bases separating them. The CDR3 sequence is 16 residues long. CDR3 loop: CASSPRHLPDSYEQYF. CDR3 nucleotide sequence: TGTGCCAGCAGCCCCAGACATCTGCCTGACTCCTACGAGCAGTACTTC.

This clonotype showed up many times. V usage is TRBV4-3 and J usage is TRBJ2-3, with 7 bases aligning to TRBD2. The V gene's germline CDR1 is LGHNA and CDR2 YSLEER. CDR3 length: 15 residues. Losses at the gene ends were 2 bases for V and 7 bases for J; bases not matched to a gene: 9. CDR3 loop: CASSQSSGAGNTQYF. The CDR3 DNA reads TGCGCCAGCAGCCAATCCAGCGGGGCCGGGAATACGCAGTATTTT.

The chain employs TRBV6-1 and TRBJ2-7; D gene uncertain. The CDR3 extends over 15 amino acids. Deletions cut 0 bases from V and 0 bases from J, with 9 bases between. CDR1 is MNHNS and CDR2 is SASEGT in the germline V gene. CDR3 nucleotides: TGTGCCAGCAGTGAAGCCCCAAAGAGCTCCTACGAGCAGTACTTC. This gives the protein CASSEAPKSSYEQYF.

This clonotype was seen a few times. The rearrangement uses TRBV20-1 and TRBJ2-1; TRBD2 aligns across 10 bases. This CDR3 comprises 17 residues. CDR1 is DFQATT, CDR2 SNEGSKA, per germline (reference sequence). With 0 bases clipped from V and 7 bases from J, the junction kept 12 bases outside the gene matches. CDR3 region: CSARDEFASGGWNEQFF. The DNA of the CDR3 is TGCAGTGCTAGAGATGAATTTGCTAGCGGGGGTTGGAATGAGCAGTTCTTC.

The J gene is TRBJ2-2, the V gene TRBV4-2; 9 bases line up with TRBD1. Germline trimming cut 1 base from V and 5 bases from J; bases unmatched to any gene: 11. The germline gives CDR1 LGHNA, CDR2 YNFKEQ. The CDR3 is made up of 18 amino acids. CDR3 loop: CASSQVGTGGSRTGELFF. The CDR3 DNA follows: TGTGCCAGCAGCCAAGTTGGAACAGGGGGCAGTAGGACCGGGGAGCTGTTTTTT.

This clonotype was detected only a few times. The chain has TRBV20-1 and TRBJ2-7; D possibly corresponds to TRBD2 (6 bases). Germline V gene data show CDR1 as DFQATT and CDR2 as SNEGSKA (reference sequence). The V gene lost 2 bases and the J gene lost 3 bases, with 17 bases spanning the gap. CDR3 length: 15 residues. The CDR3 spells CSARNHRDLFYEQYF. The CDR3 coding sequence is TGCAGTGCTAGAAATCACCGGGACTTATTCTACGAGCAGTACTTC.

This chain connects TRBV7-6 to TRBJ2-1; TRBD2 matches 11 bases. The CDR3 runs 14 residues. V lost 1 base to trimming and J lost 10 bases; unmatched junction nucleotides: 3. Germline CDR1 SGHVS, CDR2 FNYEAQ. CDR3 in amino acids: CASSLEGTSGEQFF. CDR3 sequence (DNA): TGTGCCAGCAGCTTAGAGGGGACTAGCGGCGAGCAGTTCTTC.